Included here is one T cell receptor (beta chain) sequence, with context. The data stem from a study of blood T cell repertoires in COVID-19. Overall study context: Sites in the United States, Italy and Spain provided acute and convalescent COVID-19 samples. In each case, the material was cDNA or gDNA derived from T cells, B-cell-depleted T cells, or PBMCs.

V was trimmed by 7 bases and J by 4 bases, leaving 15 bases between them. CDR3 length: 14 amino acids. Germline CDR1 KGHDR, CDR2 SFDVKD. Methods used by the authors: Estimation of nucleated cell counts relied on the amplification of reference gene primers. Some clones are missing from TCRdb's copy, which holds only in-frame ones; the method was immunoSEQ multiplex PCR. V and J calls and clone size are copied from that table; D and trimming were computed from the DNA. The sample includes about 280,000 clones, approximately 85% of them seen just once. The origin of this receptor is a human donor in a cohort sampled during active COVID-19. Sequenced: peripheral blood. The chain employs TRBV24-1 and TRBJ1-1; D possibly corresponds to TRBD1 (5 bases). DNA of the CDR3: TGTGCCACCAGCGCAACGGGGGGGGGCACTGAAGCTTTCTTT. It codes for CATSATGGGTEAFF.